This TCR beta chain appears in the sequencing data of a study of cytomegalovirus exposure and HLA in healthy donors. With respect to this clone: No antigen is known for it.

Profiled with immunoSEQ multiplex PCR; TCRdb holds only in-frame clones, not every one. The data contain about 160,000 clones, around 92% of them singletons. Whole-study findings and limits: The study flagged about 150 TCR beta chains as cytomegalovirus-associated. The classifier was said to identify cytomegalovirus status with high specificity and sensitivity. Most TCR sequences showed up rarely, but some public TCRs showed up in many donors.

The donors were in the roughly 130-subject validation cohort, distinct from the roughly 600-subject first cohort. Sequencing input: PBMCs. The clonotype comes from a man between 18 and 35 years old in good health and CMV-seropositive.

This CDR3 reads CAWSEGVLTEAFF. CDR3 bases: TGTGCCTGGAGTGAGGGGGTGCTCACTGAAGCTTTCTTT. The V gene is TRBV30, the J gene TRBJ1-1, with D maybe TRBD1 (6 bases). The germline V gene encodes CDR1 GTSNPN and CDR2 SVGIG (reference sequence). The CDR3 totals 13 residues. The V gene lost 1 base and the J gene lost 4 bases, with 10 bases spanning the gap.